Listed here are 14 T cell receptor beta chains from one sample, sequenced in a study of control samples from healthy donors and cancer patients. Measured with immunoSEQ multiplex PCR; TCRdb has only the in-frame clones, and not every one. The top ten clones hold 1.6% of a sample with about 34,000 clones, about 88% of them seen once. The sequencing sample was made of PBMCs. The receptors derive from a woman in her 40s with lung cancer.

This chain connects TRBV7-2 to TRBJ1-2, with D maybe TRBD1 (5 bases). The CDR3 totals 15 residues. The V end lost 5 bases, the J end lost 0 bases, and 13 bases lay between the germline ends. Germline V gives CDR1 SGHTA, CDR2 FQGNSA. CDR3 loop: CASSQSGRSNYGYTF. Here the CDR3 DNA reads TGTGCCAGCAGCCAATCGGGACGTTCTAACTATGGCTACACCTTC.

The chain carries TRBV11-3 and TRBJ1-5, with D possibly being TRBD1 (5 bases). The germline gives CDR1 SGHNT, CDR2 YENEEA. The CDR3 runs 17 residues. Trimming removed 5 bases at V and 0 bases at J, with 17 bases between. The CDR3 region is CASSGRGRSHSNQPQHF. The CDR3 DNA follows: TGTGCCAGCAGCGGACGGGGCCGATCCCATAGCAATCAGCCCCAGCATTTT.

The chain carries TRBV7-6 and TRBJ1-2; TRBD1 matches 7 bases. Germline CDR1 and CDR2: SGHVS and FNYEAQ. The CDR3 has 17 residues. With V trimmed by 5 bases and J by 4 bases, 16 bases remained unmatched. The CDR3 protein is CASSPRPATGVGYGYTF. The CDR3 region has the DNA TGTGCCAGCAGCCCCCGCCCCGCCACAGGGGTTGGCTATGGCTACACCTTC. The whole variable domain, remainder taken from reference TRBV7-6 and TRBJ1-2, is GAGVSQSPRYKVTKRGQDVALRCDPISGHVSLYWYRQALGQGPEFLTYFNYEAQQDKSGLPNDRFSAERPEGSISTLTIQRTEQRDSAMYRCASSPRPATGVGYGYTFGSGTRLTVV.

The CDR3 coding sequence is TGTGCCAGCAGCCCCGGGACGGTCTATGGCTACACCTTC. Translated: CASSPGTVYGYTF. The chain carries TRBV7-2 and TRBJ1-2; D is perhaps TRBD1 (5 bases). In germline, CDR1 is SGHTA, CDR2 FQGNSA. The CDR3 is 13 amino acids. With 5 bases removed from V and 4 bases from J, the gap between germline ends came to 11 bases.

The V gene is TRBV29-1, the J gene TRBJ1-4; no reliable D call. The V end lost 5 bases, the J end lost 4 bases, and 5 bases lay between the germline ends. Per the germline V gene, CDR1 is SQVTM and CDR2 is ANQGSEA. The CDR3 length is 11 residues. CDR3 residues: CSVIGNEKLFF. Written as DNA, the CDR3 is TGCAGCGTTATTGGTAATGAAAAACTGTTTTTT.

This chain uses TRBV14 with TRBJ2-1; D might be TRBD1 or TRBD2, each matching 5 bases. The length of the CDR3 is 16 residues. V dropped 1 base and J dropped 4 bases, with 14 bases sitting between them. Germline V gives CDR1 SGHDN, CDR2 FVKESK. The CDR3 DNA is TGTGCCAGCAGCCAAGGGGGTGAGGGGCGTTACAATGAGCAGTTCTTC. Residues: CASSQGGEGRYNEQFF.

This clone was counted only a few times. The rearrangement uses TRBV21-1 and TRBJ1-2; the table gives TRBD1 as D, unverified against the DNA. TRBV21-1 is classified as a pseudogene. The CDR3 has 18 residues. The chain's CDR3 is CASSKKKKSLEGAEGYTF. The CDR3 nucleotides are TGTGCCAGCAGCAAAAAAAAGAAGTCTTTAGAGGGGGCAGAAGGCTACACCTTC.

The J gene is TRBJ2-7, the V gene TRBV15; perhaps TRBD2 as D (5 bases). CDR3 length: 14 residues. Deletions cut 1 base from V and 5 bases from J, with 12 bases between. Germline loops: CDR1 LNHNV, CDR2 YYDKDF (reference sequence). The CDR3 region is CATSRGRASNEQYF. CDR3 coding DNA: TGTGCCACCAGCAGAGGACGTGCTAGCAACGAGCAGTACTTC.

The chain couples TRBV9 to TRBJ1-2; the D gene is possibly TRBD1 (6 bases). Germline V gene sequence: CDR1 SGDLS, CDR2 YYNGEE. This CDR3 is 13 amino acids long. V dropped 0 bases and J dropped 7 bases, with 10 bases sitting between them. CDR3 sequence reads: CASSVDRVGGYTF. The DNA for the CDR3 is TGTGCCAGCAGCGTAGACAGGGTGGGTGGCTACACCTTC.

The V and J genes are TRBV12-1 and TRBJ2-1; the table gives TRBD1 as D, unverified against the DNA. TRBV12-1 is a pseudogene segment. The length of the CDR3 is 16 residues. CDR3 protein: CASGSLRGHSYNEQFF. In DNA, the CDR3 is TGTGCCAGCGGCAGCCTCAGGGGGCATAGTTACAATGAGCAGTTCTTC.

V usage is TRBV7-3 and J usage is TRBJ1-1; 9 positions match TRBD1. The CDR3 extends over 16 amino acids. The germline V gene encodes CDR1 SGHTA and CDR2 FQGTGA. The V and J ends lost 3 bases and 1 base, in that order; junction bases with no gene match: 6. The CDR3 loop reads CASSFTGGFSNTEAFF. In nucleotides, the CDR3 is TGTGCCAGCAGCTTCACAGGGGGCTTTTCGAACACTGAAGCTTTCTTT. The full variable domain, with the rest looked up from reference TRBV7-3 and TRBJ1-1, is GAGVSQTPSNKVTEKGKYVELRCDPISGHTALYWYRQSLGQGPEFLIYFQGTGAADDSGLPNDRFFAVRPEGSVSTLKIQRTERGDSAVYLCASSFTGGFSNTEAFFGQGTRLTVV.

The J gene is TRBJ1-2, the V gene TRBV15; D remains ambiguous. Germline V lookup: CDR1 LNHNV, CDR2 YYDKDF (reference sequence). This CDR3 is 14 amino acids long. Trimming pared 0 bases from V and 8 bases from J, leaving 13 bases between. DNA of the CDR3: TGTGCCACCAGCAGAGATGGTATTTCCCCAGGCTACACCTTC. Amino acid sequence: CATSRDGISPGYTF.

The gene calls are TRBV4-2 and TRBJ2-2; D not certain. There are 16 residues in the CDR3. CDR1 LGHNA and CDR2 YNFKEQ come from the germline V gene. V dropped 1 base and J dropped 3 bases, with 12 bases sitting between them. Here the CDR3 DNA reads TGTGCCAGCAGCCAAGTTTCGGGCAGAGACACCGGGGAGCTGTTTTTT. Translated: CASSQVSGRDTGELFF.

This chain uses TRBV13 with TRBJ2-7, with TRBD1 matching 10 bases. V was clipped by 3 bases and J by 4 bases; unmatched bases: 0. Germline V CDR1 and CDR2: PRHDT, FYEKMQ (reference sequence). CDR3 size: 13 residues. The CDR3 here is CASSLDRGYEQYF. CDR3 nucleotide sequence: TGTGCCAGCAGCTTGGACAGGGGGTACGAGCAGTACTTC.